One T cell receptor (beta chain) is described in this entry. The clone's antigen remains unknown. Base qualities are missing; no much larger clone stands one base away. Preparation of the library involved the immunoSEQ multiplex PCR assay. T cell repertoires were profiled by deep sequencing of rearranged TCR beta loci, alongside multiparametric flow cytometry. Drawn from immuneACCESS, this table holds only the in-frame rearrangements with V and J called that TCRdb kept. Clones are partly lost; checked studies trace under half to an unresolved V gene and leave the rest unexplained. This sample lists some 30,000 clones; 90% to 95% were detected once. Under 0.9% of the sample is in the top ten clones. The V and J ends are trimmed by 2 bases and 5 bases, leaving 9 bases between them. The germline V gene gives CDR1 as MDHEN and CDR2 as SYDVKM. Measured from the cysteine to the phenylalanine, the CDR3 is 13 residues long. The CDR3 DNA has 39 bases and is translated from base 1.

The data were taken from a study of lymphopenia after photon versus proton radiotherapy (dated by TCRdb to the late 2010s). In terms of the full investigation: The immunological effects of photon versus proton radiation therapy were compared in patients with gastrointestinal tumors who developed high-grade lymphopenia. The goal of the study was to characterize the differences between the two radiation modalities in how they affect the immune system. The cohort included around 22 patients with gastrointestinal tumors who developed lymphopenia after receiving either photon or proton therapy.

The paper's findings and limits, for the study overall: After the lymphocyte count nadir, photon-treated repertoires showed oligoclonal expansion, especially of CD8+ Temra cells, which drove the drop in diversity. The authors looked at the survival association only in patients who died, and they framed better survival with proton therapy as a possibility rather than a demonstrated result. During treatment, patients who received photon therapy lost naive T cells and TCR diversity and gained effector/memory populations, whereas patients who received proton therapy remained relatively stable. Across the cohort, a larger post-nadir drop in TCR diversity was inversely correlated with overall survival time among patients who died.

Material: peripheral blood, obtained from a patient treated with photon-based radiotherapy. This receptor chain uses TRBV28 and TRBJ1-2; TRBD1 is a possible D gene, resting on 6 matching bases. The receptor was derived from a woman in her forties or fifties with cholangiocarcinoma. The nucleotide sequence is TGTGCCAGCAGTTTAGGGGGGCCTTATGGCTACACCTTC. Its protein product is CASSLGGPYGYTF.